The sequence of this T cell receptor beta chain was determined in a study of T cell responses to AZD1222 COVID-19 vaccine. Study outcomes and limitations: After the peak T cell response, and only then, were repertoires sampled. CD4 TCRs associated with vaccination spanned spike, dominating at 160-218 and 743-854. Baseline seropositivity occurred in only 5 to 7 AZD1222 recipients. There were mostly white British donors and more females than males, and clonal diversity was possibly underestimated.

Remarks on this clone: Its antigen is unknown.

Generated by immunoSEQ multiplex PCR, the TCRdb table keeps only in-frame clones and is missing some. This sample has 100,000 to 150,000 clones, with over 90% found just once. The V end lost 6 bases, the J end lost 0 bases, and 11 bases lay between the germline ends. The CDR3 totals 15 residues. Germline CDR1 is LNHDA and CDR2 is SQIVND (reference sequence). The source was peripheral blood, collected on day 0 of AZD1222 vaccination. The genes are TRBV19 and TRBJ2-2, with D possibly matching TRBD2 (6 bases). The sequence derives from an adult in good health. The CDR3 spells CASSPSGANTGELFF. CDR3 sequence (DNA): TGTGCCAGTAGCCCCTCGGGAGCGAACACCGGGGAGCTGTTTTTT.